This T cell receptor beta chain was sequenced in a study of blood T cell repertoires in COVID-19. The overall study: The origin of the acute and convalescent COVID-19 samples was the United States, Italy and Spain. Sample material is recorded as cDNA or gDNA derived from T cells, B-cell-depleted T cells, or PBMCs.

In the original processing: Estimation of nucleated cell counts relied on the amplification of reference gene primers. Produced via immunoSEQ multiplex PCR; TCRdb's table is partial and in-frame only. V and J calls and clone size are as listed in that table; D and trimming were resolved from the DNA. The table records 150,000 to 190,000 clones, 70% to 90% of them present only once. In Seattle, patients joined the study during active infection and were tracked longitudinally. Material: peripheral blood. This receptor was obtained from a woman aged 60-75 years with COVID-19, enrolled during active disease.

The CDR3 sequence: CASSAGLAGEETQYF. The CDR3 bases are TGTGCCAGCAGCGCCGGACTAGCGGGAGAAGAGACCCAGTACTTC. The V and J genes are TRBV11-3 and TRBJ2-5; 13 bases map to TRBD2. The V and J ends lost 5 bases and 3 bases, in that order; junction bases with no gene match: 3. Germline V lookup: CDR1 SGHNT, CDR2 YENEEA. This CDR3 is built from 15 residues.